These 28 T cell receptor beta chains share one sample of origin, sequenced in a study of blood T cell repertoires in COVID-19. Using immunoSEQ multiplex PCR, the repertoire was profiled, and TCRdb retains in-frame clones only, with some absent. Among about 200,000 clones listed, around 83% were seen once. The sequencing input was peripheral blood. The receptors were sampled from a woman older than 75 with acute or convalescent COVID-19.

This rearrangement joins TRBV6-5 to TRBJ1-1; D call uncertain. This CDR3 has 14 amino acids. V lost 2 bases, J lost 5 bases, and 12 bases lay in between. The germline gives CDR1 MNHEY, CDR2 SVGAGI. The chain's CDR3 is CASSYGSGGTEAFF. CDR3 nucleotide sequence: TGTGCCAGCAGTTACGGGTCAGGAGGTACTGAAGCTTTCTTT.

V and J are TRBV25-1 and TRBJ1-6; D gene unclear. This CDR3 is 13 amino acids long. CDR1 MGHDK and CDR2 SYGVNS come from the germline V gene. V was cut by 2 bases and J by 5 bases, with 4 bases left in between. The CDR3 DNA sequence: TGTGCCAGCAGTGAACAGAATAATTCACCCCTCCACTTT. Residues: CASSEQNNSPLHF. Filled out from reference TRBV25-1 and TRBJ1-6, the complete variable domain reads EADIYQTPRYLVIGTGKKITLECSQTMGHDKMYWYQQDPGMELHLIHYSYGVNSTEKGDLSSESTVSRIRTEHFPLTLESARPSHTSQYLCASSEQNNSPLHFGNGTRLTVT.

The J gene is TRBJ1-5, the V gene TRBV18; D unclear. Germline V CDR1 and CDR2: KGHSH, LQKENI. The CDR3 runs 14 residues. Trimming removed 2 bases at V and 7 bases at J, with 12 bases between. In DNA form, the CDR3 reads TGTGCCAGCTCACCAGGAGGGAAGAACCAGCCCCAGCATTTT. This sequence encodes CASSPGGKNQPQHF.

In this sample, this clone turned up once. This sequence joins TRBV5-1 and TRBJ2-5; D is unclear. Germline V CDR1 and CDR2: SGHRS, YFSETQ. CDR3 length: 14 amino acids. The germline V and J ends were trimmed by 7 bases and 1 base, with 14 bases remaining between them. CDR3 DNA: TGCGCCAGCGCAGCACCGGGTGTCCAAGAGACCCAGTACTTC. Its protein product is CASAAPGVQETQYF.

The V gene is TRBV21-1, the J gene TRBJ1-1. TRBV21-1 is classified as a pseudogene. The CDR3 spans 11 residues. The CDR3 nucleotides are TGTGCCAGGCGGACTAACACTGAAGCTTTCTTT. Translated, it gives CARRTNTEAFF.

This chain uses TRBV19 with TRBJ2-7; D remains ambiguous. V lost 2 bases and J 1 base, leaving 15 bases between the germline ends. The germline V gene encodes CDR1 LNHDA and CDR2 SQIVND (reference sequence). This CDR3 comprises 16 residues. The CDR3 protein is CASSISFVTLSYEQYF. CDR3 sequence (DNA): TGTGCCAGTAGTATAAGTTTCGTGACTCTTTCCTACGAGCAGTACTTC.

The chain is built from TRBV9 and TRBJ2-2; D unresolved. The CDR3 sequence is 14 residues long. The germline V gene has CDR1 SGDLS and CDR2 YYNGEE. The V and J ends lost 5 bases and 0 bases respectively, with 8 bases between them. The CDR3 here is CASSTPSNTGELFF. The CDR3 region has the DNA TGTGCCAGCAGTACACCTTCGAACACCGGGGAGCTGTTTTTT.

This clone turned up a few times. The chain recombines TRBV7-2 with TRBJ1-2; 8 nucleotides agree with TRBD1. There are 14 residues in the CDR3. Germline V lookup: CDR1 SGHTA, CDR2 FQGNSA. Trimming removed 2 bases from V and 5 bases from J; junction bases left unmatched: 4. The CDR3 nucleotides read TGTGCCAGCAGCTTACAGGGGGCAGAGTATGGCTACACCTTC. It codes for CASSLQGAEYGYTF.

In regard to this clone: The sample carries other DNA sequences with the same CDR3. This chain uses TRBV18 with TRBJ2-1; D gene unclear. The CDR3 totals 13 residues. V was cut by 0 bases and J by 4 bases, with 4 bases left in between. Germline lookup yields CDR1 KGHSH and CDR2 LQKENI. CDR3 DNA: TGTGCCAGCTCACCACCGAGTTACAATGAGCAGTTCTTC. Protein sequence: CASSPPSYNEQFF. The complete variable domain, with remaining parts taken from reference TRBV18 and TRBJ2-1, reads NAGVMQNPRHLVRRRGQEARLRCSPMKGHSHVYWYRQLPEEGLKFMVYLQKENIIDESGMPKERFSAEFPKEGPSILRIQQVVRGDSAAYFCASSPPSYNEQFFGPGTRLTVL.

This clone was recorded only once. V usage is TRBV6-6 and J usage is TRBJ1-5; no clear D. Trimming took off 2 bases at V and 1 base at J, with 12 bases between the two ends. The CDR3 is made up of 16 amino acids. The V gene's germline CDR1 is MNHNY and CDR2 SVGAGI (reference sequence). The CDR3 DNA sequence: TGTGCCAGCAGTTACCCGGTTGGAGGGAGCAATCAGCCCCAGCATTTT. Translation: CASSYPVGGSNQPQHF.

V gene TRBV7-2 combines with J gene TRBJ2-7; TRBD2 is a possible D gene (5 bases). Germline lookup yields CDR1 SGHTA and CDR2 FQGNSA. The germline V and J ends were trimmed by 5 bases and 2 bases, with 13 bases remaining between them. The CDR3 spans 14 residues. CDR3 sequence reads: CASSLSDGAYEQYF. The CDR3 region has the DNA TGTGCCAGCAGCCTGTCGGACGGGGCCTACGAGCAGTACTTC.

This clone was counted ten times or more. V is TRBV15 and J is TRBJ1-5; 10 bases agree with TRBD1. J lost 6 bases, V lost 1 base, and 9 bases had no gene match. This CDR3 has 17 residues. Germline CDR1 LNHNV, CDR2 YYDKDF (reference sequence). The CDR3 here is CATSRGRDRGEGQPQHF. The CDR3 DNA reads TGTGCCACCAGCAGAGGAAGGGACAGGGGAGAGGGTCAGCCCCAGCATTTT.

The chain joins TRBV19 to TRBJ1-1; weak D call: TRBD1 (5 bases). The germline gives CDR1 LNHDA, CDR2 SQIVND (reference sequence). There are 15 residues in the CDR3. The germline V and J ends were trimmed by 6 bases and 4 bases, with 18 bases remaining between them. The CDR3 sequence: CASRFTGQSSTEAFF. CDR3 nucleotide sequence: TGTGCCAGTAGATTTACAGGCCAAAGCAGCACTGAAGCTTTCTTT.

The chain has TRBV5-1 and TRBJ2-5; no reliable D call. The length of the CDR3 is 14 residues. The V gene's germline CDR1 is SGHRS and CDR2 YFSETQ. Trimming shortened V by 0 bases and J by 1 base, and 7 bases separated the two germline ends. CDR3 loop: CASSLGPSQETQYF. The CDR3 DNA follows: TGCGCCAGCAGCTTGGGGCCTAGCCAAGAGACCCAGTACTTC.

The rearrangement links TRBV11-1 to TRBJ1-1; 10 nucleotides line up with TRBD1. Germline V gene data show CDR1 as SGHAT and CDR2 as FQDESV (reference sequence). V was clipped by 6 bases and J by 7 bases; unmatched bases: 5. This CDR3 spans 13 amino acids. This CDR3 reads CASSRQGASEAFF. DNA for the CDR3: TGTGCCAGCAGTCGACAGGGGGCGAGTGAAGCTTTCTTT.

This clone was detected once. The CDR3 sequence is CASSQVGGALGSDTQYF. CDR3 in DNA: TGCGCCAGCAGCCAAGTAGGGGGAGCCCTAGGGTCAGATACGCAGTATTTT. The chain is built from TRBV4-3 and TRBJ2-3, with D maybe TRBD1 (6 bases). Trimming cost V 1 base and J 4 bases, with 18 bases left between them. This CDR3 comprises 17 residues. Germline CDR1 is LGHNA and CDR2 is YSLEER.

The chain combines TRBV5-1 with TRBJ1-6; 7 nucleotides line up with TRBD1. V gave up 0 bases and J gave up 9 bases; unmatched junction bases: 3. CDR3 length: 14 residues. From germline, CDR1 is SGHRS and CDR2 YFSETQ. In DNA, the CDR3 is TGCGCCAGCAGCTTGGACAGGGGAGGTTCACCCCTCCACTTT. Amino acids: CASSLDRGGSPLHF. Supplemented by reference TRBV5-1 and TRBJ1-6, the full variable domain reads KAGVTQTPRYLIKTRGQQVTLSCSPISGHRSVSWYQQTPGQGLQFLFEYFSETQRNKGNFPGRFSGRQFSNSRSEMNVSTLELGDSALYLCASSLDRGGSPLHFGNGTRLTVT.

The V gene is TRBV7-8, the J gene TRBJ1-5; 10 bases are a match to TRBD1. The CDR3 length is 17 residues. Germline assignment: CDR1 SGHVS and CDR2 FQNEAQ. With 1 base clipped from V and 7 bases from J, the junction kept 10 bases outside the gene matches. DNA for the CDR3: TGTGCCAGCAGCTTAGGATACCGGGACAGGGGTCGGCAGCCCCAGCATTTT. Translating it yields CASSLGYRDRGRQPQHF. Using reference TRBV7-8 and TRBJ1-5 for the parts outside the CDR3, the full variable domain is GAGVSQSPRYKVAKRGQDVALRCDPISGHVSLFWYQQALGQGPEFLTYFQNEAQLDKSGLPSDRFFAERPEGSVSTLKIQRTQQEDSAVYLCASSLGYRDRGRQPQHFGDGTRLSIL.

This chain joins TRBV5-1 and TRBJ2-1, with no clear D. CDR1 is SGHRS and CDR2 is YFSETQ in the germline V gene. Trimming left V 0 bases short and J 5 bases short, with 9 bases between. The CDR3 runs 14 residues. CDR3 amino acids: CASSLVLSNNEQFF. The CDR3, as DNA: TGCGCCAGCAGCTTGGTCCTATCGAACAATGAGCAGTTCTTC.

V is TRBV7-8 and J is TRBJ2-1; 9 bases match TRBD2. The CDR3 runs to 19 residues. J lost 2 bases, V lost 3 bases, and 14 bases had no gene match. Germline values: CDR1 SGHVS, CDR2 FQNEAQ. CDR3 in DNA: TGTGCCAGCAGCTTCCCTCCACGCCCGGGACTAGCAGCCTACAATGAGCAGTTCTTC. Translating it yields CASSFPPRPGLAAYNEQFF.

CDR3 residues: CAIRNPSGETQYF. For the CDR3, the DNA is TGTGCCATCCGCAACCCATCAGGGGAGACCCAGTACTTC. The J gene is TRBJ2-5, the V gene TRBV28; maybe TRBD1 (5 bases). CDR1 and CDR2 from the germline V gene are MDHEN and SYDVKM. CDR3 length: 13 amino acids. V was trimmed by 10 bases and J by 5 bases, leaving 17 bases between them.

The chain carries TRBV6-5 and TRBJ2-3; D uncertain. V shed 8 bases and J shed 2 bases, with 17 bases lying between them. Germline CDR1 reads MNHEY; CDR2 reads SVGAGI. The length of the CDR3 is 15 residues. CDR3 in DNA: TGTGCCAGCCATGCCGCACACCTTAACACAGATACGCAGTATTTT. Amino acids: CASHAAHLNTDTQYF.

In its sample, this clone was seen once. The chain joins TRBV5-6 to TRBJ1-1; D perhaps matches TRBD1 (5 bases). V was clipped by 5 bases and J by 10 bases, with 18 bases between them. In germline, CDR1 is SGHDT, CDR2 YYEEEE. The CDR3 sequence is 13 residues long. CDR3 in amino acids: CASREGHSGGAFF. CDR3 nucleotide sequence: TGTGCCAGCAGGGAAGGACATTCCGGTGGAGCTTTCTTT.

This chain uses TRBV30 with TRBJ2-5; 7 positions agree with TRBD1. The CDR3 totals 15 residues. Germline V CDR1 and CDR2: GTSNPN, SVGIG (reference sequence). Unmatched junction bases numbered 6, after V lost 0 bases and J lost 2 bases. CDR3 amino acids: CAWSVMTGPQETQYF. Written as DNA, the CDR3 is TGTGCCTGGAGTGTTATGACAGGGCCACAAGAGACCCAGTACTTC. Supplemented by reference TRBV30 and TRBJ2-5, the full variable domain reads SQTIHQWPATLVQPVGSPLSLECTVEGTSNPNLYWYRQAAGRGLQLLFYSVGIGQISSEVPQNLSASRPQDRQFILSSKKLLLSDSGFYLCAWSVMTGPQETQYFGPGTRLLVL.

The chain joins TRBV5-4 to TRBJ2-2; the match to TRBD2 covers 12 bases. This CDR3 comprises 16 residues. Germline V gene data show CDR1 as SGHNT and CDR2 as YYREEE (reference sequence). The trim removed 4 bases at V and 3 bases at J, leaving 4 bases unmatched. The CDR3 DNA reads TGTGCCAGCAGCCCACCTAGCGGGAGGGACACCGGGGAGCTGTTTTTT. Translating gives CASSPPSGRDTGELFF.

In this sample, this clone turned up many times. The chain combines TRBV5-4 with TRBJ1-2; TRBD1 agrees at 7 bases. Germline loops: CDR1 SGHNT, CDR2 YYREEE (reference sequence). The CDR3 covers 13 residues. Trimming cost V 3 bases and J 8 bases; bases outside gene matches: 7. The chain's CDR3 is CASSSGGIGGYTF. CDR3 in DNA: TGTGCCAGCAGCTCAGGGGGAATAGGGGGCTACACCTTC.

The chain couples TRBV5-8 to TRBJ1-2; no clear D gene. Germline V gene data show CDR1 as SGHTS and CDR2 as YDEGEE. The CDR3 runs to 14 residues. The V end lost 1 base, the J end lost 6 bases, and 13 bases lay between the germline ends. The CDR3 sequence is CASSLQAGVHGYTF. The CDR3 nucleotides are TGTGCCAGCAGCTTGCAGGCCGGGGTGCATGGCTACACCTTC.

V usage is TRBV4-2 and J usage is TRBJ1-1; possibly TRBD1 for D (5 bases). V was trimmed by 4 bases and J by 1 base, leaving 7 bases between them. The CDR3 consists of 13 residues. Germline-derived CDR1 and CDR2 are LGHNA and YNFKEQ. In DNA, the CDR3 is TGTGCCAGCAGCCTAGGACAGAACACTGAAGCTTTCTTT. Translated, it gives CASSLGQNTEAFF.